This TCR beta chain is drawn from a study of response to subunit inactivated influenza vaccine. The CDR3 is made up of 15 amino acids. The J segment lost 0 bases and the V segment lost 8 bases, leaving 3 bases of the junction unmatched. Germline V lookup: CDR1 SNHLY, CDR2 FYNNEI. MiXCR, applied by TCRdb to the RT-PCR reads, yields one record per CDR3 protein. In the table there are about 570,000 distinct CDR3 sequences, about 11% of which are singletons. These data are also associated with another study on T cells expressing NK-cell markers. This second study says: Libraries used 5'RACE template switching adding universal primer site and UMIs.

V and J are TRBV2 and TRBJ2-6, with TRBD1 matching 8 bases. The receptor was isolated from a man aged 45-65 years who received an inactivated influenza vaccine. The material sequenced was PBMCs from blood, taken on the day of vaccination. CDR3 coding DNA: TGTGCCAGCGCTGGACAGGGCTCTGGGGCCAACGTCCTGACTTTC. Translation: CASAGQGSGANVLTF.